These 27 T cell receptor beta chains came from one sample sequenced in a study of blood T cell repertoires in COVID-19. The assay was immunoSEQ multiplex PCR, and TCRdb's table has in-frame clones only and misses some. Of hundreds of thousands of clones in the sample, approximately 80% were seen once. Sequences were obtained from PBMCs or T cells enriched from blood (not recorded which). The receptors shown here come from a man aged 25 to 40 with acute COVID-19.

CDR3 sequence: CASSLGRRGSTYEQYF. The CDR3 DNA is TGTGCCAGCAGTTTAGGCCGTAGGGGATCAACCTACGAGCAGTACTTC. This sequence joins TRBV28 and TRBJ2-7, with D possibly TRBD1 on 5 matching bases. The germline V gene encodes CDR1 MDHEN and CDR2 SYDVKM. The germline V and J ends were trimmed by 2 bases and 2 bases, with 16 bases remaining between them. CDR3 length equals 16 residues. Complete variable domain (other parts from reference TRBV28 and TRBJ2-7): DVKVTQSSRYLVKRTGEKVFLECVQDMDHENMFWYRQDPGLGLRLIYFSYDVKMKEKGDIPEGYSVSREKKERFSLILESASTNQTSMYLCASSLGRRGSTYEQYFGPGTRLTVT.

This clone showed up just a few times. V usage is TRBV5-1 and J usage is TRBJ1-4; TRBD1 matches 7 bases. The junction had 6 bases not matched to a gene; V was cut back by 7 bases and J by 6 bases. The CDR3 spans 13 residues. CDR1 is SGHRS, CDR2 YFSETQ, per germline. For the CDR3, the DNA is TGCGCCAGCCAGGGACAGCAAGATGAAAAACTGTTTTTT. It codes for CASQGQQDEKLFF.

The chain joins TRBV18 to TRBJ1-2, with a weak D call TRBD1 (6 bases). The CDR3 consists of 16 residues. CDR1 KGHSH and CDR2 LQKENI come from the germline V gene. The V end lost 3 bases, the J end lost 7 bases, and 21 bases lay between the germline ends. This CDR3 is CASSPKDRPVWSGYTF. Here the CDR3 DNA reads TGTGCCAGCTCACCCAAGGACAGACCCGTTTGGAGTGGCTACACCTTC.

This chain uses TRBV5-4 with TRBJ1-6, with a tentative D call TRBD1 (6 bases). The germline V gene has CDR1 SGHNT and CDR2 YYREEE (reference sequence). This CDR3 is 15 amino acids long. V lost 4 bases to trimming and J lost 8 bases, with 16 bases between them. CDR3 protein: CASSPLQGWDSPLHF. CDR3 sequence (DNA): TGTGCCAGCAGCCCCTTACAGGGATGGGATTCACCCCTCCACTTT.

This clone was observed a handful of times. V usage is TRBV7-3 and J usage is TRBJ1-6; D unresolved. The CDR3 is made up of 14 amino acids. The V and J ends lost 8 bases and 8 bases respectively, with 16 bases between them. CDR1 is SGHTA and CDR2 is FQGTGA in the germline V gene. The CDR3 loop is CASPSRWVHSPLHF. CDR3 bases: TGTGCCAGCCCCTCGCGGTGGGTTCATTCACCCCTCCACTTT.

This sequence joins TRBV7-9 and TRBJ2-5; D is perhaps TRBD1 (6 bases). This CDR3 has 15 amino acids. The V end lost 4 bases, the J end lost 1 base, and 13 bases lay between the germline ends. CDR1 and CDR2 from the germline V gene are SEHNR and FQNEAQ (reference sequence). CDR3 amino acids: CASSSFGQTQETQYF. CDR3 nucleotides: TGTGCCAGCAGCTCATTTGGACAGACCCAAGAGACCCAGTACTTC.

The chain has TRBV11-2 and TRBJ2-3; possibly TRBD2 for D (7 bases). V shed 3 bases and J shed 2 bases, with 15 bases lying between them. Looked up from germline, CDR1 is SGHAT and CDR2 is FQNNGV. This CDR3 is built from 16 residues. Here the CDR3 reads CASSFGGRGLTDTQYF. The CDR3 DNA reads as TGTGCCAGCAGCTTCGGGGGGCGGGGGCTCACAGATACGCAGTATTTT.

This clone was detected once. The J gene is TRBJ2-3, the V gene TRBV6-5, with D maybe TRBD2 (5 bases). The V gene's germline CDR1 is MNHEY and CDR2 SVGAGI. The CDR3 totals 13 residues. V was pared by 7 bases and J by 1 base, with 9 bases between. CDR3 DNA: TGTGCCAGCACGAGGGCTGGCACAGATACGCAGTATTTT. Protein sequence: CASTRAGTDTQYF.

CDR3: CSASDRVGYGYTF. In nucleotides, the CDR3 is TGCAGTGCCAGTGACAGGGTGGGCTATGGCTACACCTTC. The chain is built from TRBV20-1 and TRBJ1-2; 7 nucleotides agree with TRBD1. The germline V gene encodes CDR1 DFQATT and CDR2 SNEGSKA (reference sequence). CDR3 length: 13 amino acids. J was trimmed by 4 bases and V by 6 bases; bases with no gene match: 8.

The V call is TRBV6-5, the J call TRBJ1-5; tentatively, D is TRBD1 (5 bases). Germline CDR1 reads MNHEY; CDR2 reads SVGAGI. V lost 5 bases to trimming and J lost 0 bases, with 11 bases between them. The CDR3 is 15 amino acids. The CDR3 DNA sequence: TGTGCCAGCAGTCTGGGGGGGTATAGCAATCAGCCCCAGCATTTT. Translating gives CASSLGGYSNQPQHF.

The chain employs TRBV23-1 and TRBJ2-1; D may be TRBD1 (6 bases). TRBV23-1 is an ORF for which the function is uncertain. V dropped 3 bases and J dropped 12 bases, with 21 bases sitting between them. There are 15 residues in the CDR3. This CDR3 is CASSHSGTPVRVQFF. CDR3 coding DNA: TGCGCCAGCAGTCATTCCGGGACACCCGTTAGGGTGCAGTTCTTC.

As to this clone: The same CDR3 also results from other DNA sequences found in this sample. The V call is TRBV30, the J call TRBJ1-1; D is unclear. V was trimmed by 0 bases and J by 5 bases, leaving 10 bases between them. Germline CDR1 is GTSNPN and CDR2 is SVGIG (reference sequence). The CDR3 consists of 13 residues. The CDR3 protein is CAWSVSQRTEAFF. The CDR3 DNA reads TGTGCCTGGAGTGTAAGTCAGAGGACTGAAGCTTTCTTT. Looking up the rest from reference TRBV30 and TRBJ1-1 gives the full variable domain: SQTIHQWPATLVQPVGSPLSLECTVEGTSNPNLYWYRQAAGRGLQLLFYSVGIGQISSEVPQNLSASRPQDRQFILSSKKLLLSDSGFYLCAWSVSQRTEAFFGQGTRLTVV.

CDR3 coding DNA: TGCGCCAGCAGCCACACCGCAGGGGAGGAAGCTTTCTTT. Protein: CASSHTAGEEAFF. This chain uses TRBV4-1 with TRBJ1-1; D is possibly TRBD1 (6 bases). Germline loops: CDR1 MGHRA, CDR2 YSYEKL. The V and J ends lost 3 bases and 8 bases respectively, with 13 bases between them. The CDR3 extends over 13 amino acids.

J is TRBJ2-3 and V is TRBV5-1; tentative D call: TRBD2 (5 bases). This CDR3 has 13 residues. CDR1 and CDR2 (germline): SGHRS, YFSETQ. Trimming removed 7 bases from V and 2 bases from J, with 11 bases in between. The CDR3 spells CASVGLITDTQYF. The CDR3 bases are TGCGCCAGCGTAGGACTTATCACAGATACGCAGTATTTT.

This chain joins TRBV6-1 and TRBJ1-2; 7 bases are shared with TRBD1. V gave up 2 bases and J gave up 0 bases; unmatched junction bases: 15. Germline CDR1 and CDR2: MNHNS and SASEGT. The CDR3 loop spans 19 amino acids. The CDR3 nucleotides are TGTGCCAGCAGTGAAATACGTCCTGGGACAGACATACCTAACTATGGCTACACCTTC. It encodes CASSEIRPGTDIPNYGYTF.

CDR3 nucleotide sequence: TGTGCCAGTAGTATACGGACAGGGGCTGGCTACACCTTC. This encodes CASSIRTGAGYTF. V is TRBV19 and J is TRBJ1-2, with 9 positions matching TRBD1. Germline lookup yields CDR1 LNHDA and CDR2 SQIVND (reference sequence). This CDR3 has 13 residues. V shed 2 bases and J 7 bases; nucleotides not matched to a gene: 2.

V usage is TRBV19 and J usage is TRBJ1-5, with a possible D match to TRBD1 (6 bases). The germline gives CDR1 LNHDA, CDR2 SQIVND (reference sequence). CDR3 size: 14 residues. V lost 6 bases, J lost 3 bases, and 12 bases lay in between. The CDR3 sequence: CASRPGVNNQPQHF. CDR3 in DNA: TGTGCCAGTAGGCCAGGGGTAAACAATCAGCCCCAGCATTTT.

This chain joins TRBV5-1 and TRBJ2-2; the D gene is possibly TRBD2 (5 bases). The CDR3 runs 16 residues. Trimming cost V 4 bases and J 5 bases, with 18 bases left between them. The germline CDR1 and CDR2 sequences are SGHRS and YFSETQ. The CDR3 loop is CASSTDTNSGTGELFF. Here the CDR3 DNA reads TGCGCCAGCAGCACCGACACTAACTCGGGGACCGGGGAGCTGTTTTTT.

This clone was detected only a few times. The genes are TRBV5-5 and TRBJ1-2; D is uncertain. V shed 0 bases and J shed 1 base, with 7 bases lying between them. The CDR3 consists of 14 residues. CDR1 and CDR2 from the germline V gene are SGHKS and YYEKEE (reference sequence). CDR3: CASSLDSVNYGYTF. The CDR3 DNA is TGTGCCAGCAGCTTGGATTCGGTTAACTATGGCTACACCTTC.

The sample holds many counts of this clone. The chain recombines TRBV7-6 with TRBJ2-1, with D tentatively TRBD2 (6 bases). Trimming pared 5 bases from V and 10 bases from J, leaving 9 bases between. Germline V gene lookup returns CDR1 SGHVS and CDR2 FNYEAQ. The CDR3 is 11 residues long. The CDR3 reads CASSSSGEQFF. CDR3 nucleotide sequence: TGTGCCAGCAGCAGTAGCGGCGAGCAGTTCTTC. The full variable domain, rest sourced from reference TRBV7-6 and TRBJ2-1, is GAGVSQSPRYKVTKRGQDVALRCDPISGHVSLYWYRQALGQGPEFLTYFNYEAQQDKSGLPNDRFSAERPEGSISTLTIQRTEQRDSAMYRCASSSSGEQFFGPGTRLTVL.

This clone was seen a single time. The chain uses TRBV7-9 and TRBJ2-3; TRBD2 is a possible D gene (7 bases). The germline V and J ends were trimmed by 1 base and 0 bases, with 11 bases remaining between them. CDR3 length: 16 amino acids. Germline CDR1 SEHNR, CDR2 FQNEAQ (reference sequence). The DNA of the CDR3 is TGTGCCAGCAGCTTAGAGGGGGGGTTTAGCACAGATACGCAGTATTTT. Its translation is CASSLEGGFSTDTQYF.

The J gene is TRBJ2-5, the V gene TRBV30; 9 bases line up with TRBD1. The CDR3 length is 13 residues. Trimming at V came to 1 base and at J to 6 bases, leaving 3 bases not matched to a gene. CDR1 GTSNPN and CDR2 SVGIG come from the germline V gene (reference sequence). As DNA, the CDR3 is TGTGCCTGGAGTGACGACAGGGGGAAGACCCAGTACTTC. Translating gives CAWSDDRGKTQYF. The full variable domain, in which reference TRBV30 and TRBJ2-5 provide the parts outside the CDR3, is SQTIHQWPATLVQPVGSPLSLECTVEGTSNPNLYWYRQAAGRGLQLLFYSVGIGQISSEVPQNLSASRPQDRQFILSSKKLLLSDSGFYLCAWSDDRGKTQYFGPGTRLLVL.

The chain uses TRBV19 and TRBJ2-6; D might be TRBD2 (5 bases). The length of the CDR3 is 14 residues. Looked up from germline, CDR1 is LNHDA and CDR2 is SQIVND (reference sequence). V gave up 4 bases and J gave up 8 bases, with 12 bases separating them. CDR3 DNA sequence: TGTGCCAGTAGTACCCCCGAGGGTACCAACGTCCTGACTTTC. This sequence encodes CASSTPEGTNVLTF. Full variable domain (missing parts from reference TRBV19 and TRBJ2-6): DGGITQSPKYLFRKEGQNVTLSCEQNLNHDAMYWYRQDPGQGLRLIYYSQIVNDFQKGDIAEGYSVSREKKESFPLTVTSAQKNPTAFYLCASSTPEGTNVLTFGAGSRLTVL.

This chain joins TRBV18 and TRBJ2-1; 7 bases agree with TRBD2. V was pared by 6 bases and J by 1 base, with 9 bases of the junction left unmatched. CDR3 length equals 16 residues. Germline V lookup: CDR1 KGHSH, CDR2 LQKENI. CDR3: CASSERSGESYNEQFF. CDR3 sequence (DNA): TGTGCCAGCTCGGAAAGGAGCGGGGAGTCCTACAATGAGCAGTTCTTC.

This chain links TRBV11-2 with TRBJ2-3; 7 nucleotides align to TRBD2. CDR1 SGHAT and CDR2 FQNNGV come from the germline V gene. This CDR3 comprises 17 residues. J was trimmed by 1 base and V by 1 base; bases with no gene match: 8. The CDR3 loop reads CASSLGLGGIRTDTQYF. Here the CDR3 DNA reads TGTGCCAGCAGCTTAGGCCTGGGGGGGATCCGCACAGATACGCAGTATTTT.

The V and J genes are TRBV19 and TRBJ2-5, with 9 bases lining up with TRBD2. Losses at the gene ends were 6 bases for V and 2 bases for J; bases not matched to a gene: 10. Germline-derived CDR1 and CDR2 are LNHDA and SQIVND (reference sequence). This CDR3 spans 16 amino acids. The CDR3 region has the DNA TGTGCCAGTAGCAAATGGGGTAGCGGGGGTCAAGAGACCCAGTACTTC. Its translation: CASSKWGSGGQETQYF.

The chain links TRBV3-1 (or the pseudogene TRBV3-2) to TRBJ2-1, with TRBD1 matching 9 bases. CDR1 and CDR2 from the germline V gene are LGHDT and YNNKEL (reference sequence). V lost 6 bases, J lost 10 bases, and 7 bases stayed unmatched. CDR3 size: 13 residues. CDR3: CASSTGTGREQFF. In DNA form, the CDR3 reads TGTGCCAGCAGTACCGGGACAGGGAGAGAGCAGTTCTTC.